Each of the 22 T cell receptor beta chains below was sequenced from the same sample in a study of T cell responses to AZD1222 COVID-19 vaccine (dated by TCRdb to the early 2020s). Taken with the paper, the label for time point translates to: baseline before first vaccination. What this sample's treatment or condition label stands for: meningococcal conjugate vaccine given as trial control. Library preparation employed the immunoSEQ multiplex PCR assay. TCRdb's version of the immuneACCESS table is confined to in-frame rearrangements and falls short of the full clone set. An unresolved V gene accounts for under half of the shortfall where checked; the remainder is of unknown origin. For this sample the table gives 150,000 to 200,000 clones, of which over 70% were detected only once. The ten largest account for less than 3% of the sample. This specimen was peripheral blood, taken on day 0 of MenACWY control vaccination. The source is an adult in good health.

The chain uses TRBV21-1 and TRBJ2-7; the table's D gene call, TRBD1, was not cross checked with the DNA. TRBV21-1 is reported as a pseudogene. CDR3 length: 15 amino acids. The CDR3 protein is CASSKASDTAYEQYF. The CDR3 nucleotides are TGTGCCAGCAGCAAAGCTAGTGACACCGCCTACGAGCAGTACTTC.

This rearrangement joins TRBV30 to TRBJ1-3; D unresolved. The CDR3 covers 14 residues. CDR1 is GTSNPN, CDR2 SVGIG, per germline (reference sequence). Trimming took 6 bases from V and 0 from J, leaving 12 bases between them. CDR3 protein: CACRTSSSGNTIYF. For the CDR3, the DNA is TGTGCCTGTCGTACCTCAAGCTCTGGAAACACCATATATTTT.

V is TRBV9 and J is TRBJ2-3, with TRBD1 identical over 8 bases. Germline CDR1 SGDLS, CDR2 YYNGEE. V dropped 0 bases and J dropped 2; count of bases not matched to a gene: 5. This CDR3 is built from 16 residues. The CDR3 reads CASSVVGQGATDTQYF. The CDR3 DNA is TGTGCCAGCAGCGTAGTTGGTCAGGGGGCCACAGATACGCAGTATTTT.

The CDR3 is CTSSIQGPADTQYF. In DNA form, the CDR3 reads TGCACCAGCAGCATACAGGGACCGGCAGATACGCAGTATTTT. V gene TRBV1 combines with J gene TRBJ2-3; TRBD1 is the table's D call, not checked against the DNA. TRBV1 is marked as a pseudogene. The CDR3 consists of 14 residues.

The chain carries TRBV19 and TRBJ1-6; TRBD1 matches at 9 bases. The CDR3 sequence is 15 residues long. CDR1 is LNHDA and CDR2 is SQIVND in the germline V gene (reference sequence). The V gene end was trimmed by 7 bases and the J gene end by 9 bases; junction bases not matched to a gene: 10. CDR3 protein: CASNRGTGPSSPLHF. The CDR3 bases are TGTGCCAGTAACAGGGGGACAGGGCCCTCTTCACCCCTCCACTTT. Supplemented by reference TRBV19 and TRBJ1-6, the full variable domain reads DGGITQSPKYLFRKEGQNVTLSCEQNLNHDAMYWYRQDPGQGLRLIYYSQIVNDFQKGDIAEGYSVSREKKESFPLTVTSAQKNPTAFYLCASNRGTGPSSPLHFGNGTRLTVT.

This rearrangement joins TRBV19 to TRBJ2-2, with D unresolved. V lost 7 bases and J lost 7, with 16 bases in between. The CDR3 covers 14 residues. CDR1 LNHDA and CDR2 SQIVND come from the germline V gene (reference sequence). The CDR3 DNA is TGTGCCAGTACTGCGGTAGAGGCCGGCGGGGAGCTGTTTTTT. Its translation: CASTAVEAGGELFF. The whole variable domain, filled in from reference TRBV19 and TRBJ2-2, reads DGGITQSPKYLFRKEGQNVTLSCEQNLNHDAMYWYRQDPGQGLRLIYYSQIVNDFQKGDIAEGYSVSREKKESFPLTVTSAQKNPTAFYLCASTAVEAGGELFFGEGSRLTVL.

The CDR3 DNA reads as TGTGCCAGCAGTTATGAGGAGGATTCACCCCTCCACTTT. As protein: CASSYEEDSPLHF. The rearrangement uses TRBV6-6 and TRBJ1-6; no firm D call. V was clipped by 3 bases and J by 8 bases, with 8 bases between them. Germline V gene sequence: CDR1 MNHNY, CDR2 SVGAGI (reference sequence). The CDR3 runs to 13 residues.

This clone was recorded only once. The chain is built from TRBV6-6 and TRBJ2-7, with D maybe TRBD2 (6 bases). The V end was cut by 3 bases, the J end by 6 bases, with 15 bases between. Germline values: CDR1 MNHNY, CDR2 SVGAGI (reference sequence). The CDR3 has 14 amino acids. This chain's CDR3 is CASSYKEGRGEQYF. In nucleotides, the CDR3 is TGTGCCAGCAGTTATAAGGAGGGAAGGGGCGAGCAGTACTTC.

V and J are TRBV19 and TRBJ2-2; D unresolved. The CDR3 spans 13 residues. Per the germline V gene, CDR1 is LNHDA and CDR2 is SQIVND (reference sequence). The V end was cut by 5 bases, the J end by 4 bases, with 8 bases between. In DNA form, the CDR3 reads TGTGCCAGTAGTCCCAGTATCACCGGGGAGCTGTTTTTT. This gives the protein CASSPSITGELFF.

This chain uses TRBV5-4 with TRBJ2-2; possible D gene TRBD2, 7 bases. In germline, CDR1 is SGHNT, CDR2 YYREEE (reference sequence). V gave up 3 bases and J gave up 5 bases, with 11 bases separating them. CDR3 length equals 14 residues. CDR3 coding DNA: TGTGCCAGCAGCTCGGGGGGCCGGACCGGGGAGCTGTTTTTT. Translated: CASSSGGRTGELFF. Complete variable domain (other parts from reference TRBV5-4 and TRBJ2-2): ETGVTQSPTHLIKTRGQQVTLRCSSQSGHNTVSWYQQALGQGPQFIFQYYREEENGRGNFPPRFSGLQFPNYSSELNVNALELDDSALYLCASSSGGRTGELFFGEGSRLTVL.

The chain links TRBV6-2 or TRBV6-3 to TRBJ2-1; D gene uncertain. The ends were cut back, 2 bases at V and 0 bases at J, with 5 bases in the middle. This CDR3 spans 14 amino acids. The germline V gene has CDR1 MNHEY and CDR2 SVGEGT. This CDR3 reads CASSYLGSYNEQFF. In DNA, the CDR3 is TGTGCCAGCAGTTACCTGGGCTCCTACAATGAGCAGTTCTTC.

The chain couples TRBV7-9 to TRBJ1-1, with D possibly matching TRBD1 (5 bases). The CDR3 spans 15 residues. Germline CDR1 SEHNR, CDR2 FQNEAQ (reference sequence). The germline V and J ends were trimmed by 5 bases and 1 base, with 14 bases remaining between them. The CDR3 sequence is CASSPERGSNTEAFF. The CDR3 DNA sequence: TGTGCCAGCAGCCCCGAACGGGGCTCGAACACTGAAGCTTTCTTT.

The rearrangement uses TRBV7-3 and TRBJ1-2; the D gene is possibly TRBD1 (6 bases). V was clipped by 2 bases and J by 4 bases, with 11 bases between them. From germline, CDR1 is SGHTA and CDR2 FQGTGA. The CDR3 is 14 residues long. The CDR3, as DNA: TGTGCCAGCAGCTTATCAGGGGCGGGCTATGGCTACACCTTC. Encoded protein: CASSLSGAGYGYTF.

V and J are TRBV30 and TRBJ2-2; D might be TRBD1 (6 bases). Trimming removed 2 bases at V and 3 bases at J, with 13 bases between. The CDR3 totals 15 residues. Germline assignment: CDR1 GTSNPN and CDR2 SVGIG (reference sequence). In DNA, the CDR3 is TGTGCCTGGAGTACGGGGCAGGGGTACACCGGGGAGCTGTTTTTT. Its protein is CAWSTGQGYTGELFF.

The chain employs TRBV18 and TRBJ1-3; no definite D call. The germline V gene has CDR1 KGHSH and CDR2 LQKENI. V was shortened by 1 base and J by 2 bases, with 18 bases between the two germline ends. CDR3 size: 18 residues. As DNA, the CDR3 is TGTGCCAGCTCACCACTATCCAATGTCGGGAGCCCTGGAAACACCATATATTTT. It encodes CASSPLSNVGSPGNTIYF.

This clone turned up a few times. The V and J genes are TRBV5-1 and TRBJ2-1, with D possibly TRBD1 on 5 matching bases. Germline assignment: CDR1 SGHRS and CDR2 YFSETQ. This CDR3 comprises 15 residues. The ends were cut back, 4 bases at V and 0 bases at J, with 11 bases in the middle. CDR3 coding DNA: TGCGCCAGCAGCCTGGGGCTCTTCTCCTACAATGAGCAGTTCTTC. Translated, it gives CASSLGLFSYNEQFF.

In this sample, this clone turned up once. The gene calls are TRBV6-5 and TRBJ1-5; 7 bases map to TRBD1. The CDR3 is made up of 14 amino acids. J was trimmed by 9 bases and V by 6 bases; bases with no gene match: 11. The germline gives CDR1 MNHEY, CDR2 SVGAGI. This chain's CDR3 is CASRHGQADRPQHF. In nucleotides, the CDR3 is TGTGCCAGCAGGCACGGACAGGCGGACCGGCCCCAGCATTTT.

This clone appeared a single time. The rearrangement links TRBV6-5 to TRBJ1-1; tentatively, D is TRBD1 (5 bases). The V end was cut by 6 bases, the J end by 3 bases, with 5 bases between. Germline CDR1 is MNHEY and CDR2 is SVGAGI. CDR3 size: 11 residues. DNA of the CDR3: TGTGCCAGCAGGACAGACACTGAAGCTTTCTTT. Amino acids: CASRTDTEAFF.

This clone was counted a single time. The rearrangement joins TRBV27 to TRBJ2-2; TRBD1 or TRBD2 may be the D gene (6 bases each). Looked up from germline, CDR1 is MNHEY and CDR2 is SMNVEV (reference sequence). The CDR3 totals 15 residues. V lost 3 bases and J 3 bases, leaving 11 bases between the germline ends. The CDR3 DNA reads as TGTGCCAGCAGTTTGTGGAGGGGGGACACCGGGGAGCTGTTTTTT. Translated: CASSLWRGDTGELFF.

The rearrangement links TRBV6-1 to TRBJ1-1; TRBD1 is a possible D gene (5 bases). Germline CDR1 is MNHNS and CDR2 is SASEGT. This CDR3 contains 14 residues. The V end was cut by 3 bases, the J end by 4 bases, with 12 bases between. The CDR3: CASSETDQSTEAFF. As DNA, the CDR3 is TGTGCCAGCAGTGAGACAGACCAGAGCACTGAAGCTTTCTTT.

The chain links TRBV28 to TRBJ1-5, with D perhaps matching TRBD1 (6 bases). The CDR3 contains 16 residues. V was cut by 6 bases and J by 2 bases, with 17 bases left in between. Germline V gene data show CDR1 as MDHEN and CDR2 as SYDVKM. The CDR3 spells CASRSPGGGGNQPQHF. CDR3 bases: TGTGCCAGCAGGTCCCCCGGGGGCGGGGGCAATCAGCCCCAGCATTTT.

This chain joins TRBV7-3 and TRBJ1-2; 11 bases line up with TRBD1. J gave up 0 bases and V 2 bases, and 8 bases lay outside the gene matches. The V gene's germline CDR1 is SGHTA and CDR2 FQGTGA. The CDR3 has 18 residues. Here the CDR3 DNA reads TGTGCCAGCAGCTTAGGGACAGGGGGATGGAGAGCTAACTATGGCTACACCTTC. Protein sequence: CASSLGTGGWRANYGYTF.